The 29 T cell receptor beta chains presented below share a single source sample, sequenced in a study of blood T cell repertoires in COVID-19. The table came from immunoSEQ multiplex PCR; TCRdb's copy has only in-frame clones and leaves some out. Of tens of thousands of clones in the sample, roughly 91% were seen once. Sequenced input: peripheral blood. These receptors all come from a woman aged 50 to 60 in a cohort sampled during active COVID-19.

This chain links TRBV25-1 with TRBJ2-3; possibly TRBD2 for D (5 bases). Trimming took off 6 bases at V and 5 bases at J, with 15 bases between the two ends. The CDR3 runs 14 residues. The germline gives CDR1 MGHDK, CDR2 SYGVNS. Here the CDR3 DNA reads TGTGCCAGCAGGGTGGGGAGCCCTATAGATACGCAGTATTTT. Its translation is CASRVGSPIDTQYF.

V gene TRBV28 combines with J gene TRBJ1-1; D may be TRBD1 (5 bases). V was pared by 5 bases and J by 3 bases, with 16 bases between. The CDR3 has 15 residues. The V gene's germline CDR1 is MDHEN and CDR2 SYDVKM. CDR3 nucleotides: TGTGCCAGCAGTCCTGAAACAGGACCCTACACTGAAGCTTTCTTT. This codes for CASSPETGPYTEAFF.

This chain links TRBV25-1 with TRBJ1-1; weak D call: TRBD1 (5 bases). The CDR3 contains 14 residues. Looked up from germline, CDR1 is MGHDK and CDR2 is SYGVNS. V dropped 6 bases and J dropped 4 bases, with 15 bases sitting between them. The CDR3, as DNA: TGTGCCAGCAGAAAGGGGCAGGTCACCACTGAAGCTTTCTTT. Its protein product is CASRKGQVTTEAFF.

In its sample, this clone was seen once. The CDR3 spells CASSLAGGPNQPQHF. Written as DNA, the CDR3 is TGTGCCAGCAGTTTGGCAGGGGGCCCCAATCAGCCCCAGCATTTT. V and J are TRBV27 and TRBJ1-5; 8 nucleotides align to TRBD1. Trimming removed 3 bases from V and 3 bases from J; junction bases left unmatched: 4. Germline CDR1 reads MNHEY; CDR2 reads SMNVEV (reference sequence). This CDR3 spans 15 amino acids.

V and J are TRBV5-6 and TRBJ1-3; tentatively, D is TRBD1 (6 bases). Looked up from germline, CDR1 is SGHDT and CDR2 is YYEEEE. The CDR3 contains 15 residues. V was pared by 4 bases and J by 0 bases, with 11 bases between. In DNA, the CDR3 is TGTGCCAGCAGCCTACAGGGTTTCTCTGGAAACACCATATATTTT. It yields the protein CASSLQGFSGNTIYF.

The chain employs TRBV2 and TRBJ2-6; possibly TRBD2 for D (5 bases). V lost 0 bases and J lost 1, with 7 bases in between. Germline CDR1 reads SNHLY; CDR2 reads FYNNEI. There are 16 residues in the CDR3. CDR3 DNA: TGTGCCAGCAGTGAAGCCGGGGAATCTGGGGCCAACGTCCTGACTTTC. This codes for CASSEAGESGANVLTF. Using reference TRBV2 and TRBJ2-6 for the parts outside the CDR3, the full variable domain is EPEVTQTPSHQVTQMGQEVILRCVPISNHLYFYWYRQILGQKVEFLVSFYNNEISEKSEIFDDQFSVERPDGSNFTLKIRSTKLEDSAMYFCASSEAGESGANVLTFGAGSRLTVL.

This chain uses TRBV27 with TRBJ2-7, with D possibly TRBD1 on 6 matching bases. The length of the CDR3 is 13 residues. V gave up 3 bases and J gave up 6 bases, with 12 bases separating them. Germline CDR1 reads MNHEY; CDR2 reads SMNVEV (reference sequence). CDR3 in DNA: TGTGCCAGCAGTTTTGGACAGCTACTCGAGCAGTACTTC. Residues: CASSFGQLLEQYF.

The count of this clone is one. V is TRBV18 and J is TRBJ1-2; 8 bases agree with TRBD1. Germline V gene data show CDR1 as KGHSH and CDR2 as LQKENI. The CDR3 sequence is 13 residues long. Losses at the gene ends were 2 bases for V and 7 bases for J; bases not matched to a gene: 3. In nucleotides, the CDR3 is TGTGCCAGCTCACCAGAGACAGGGGCTGGCTACACCTTC. Protein: CASSPETGAGYTF.

V usage is TRBV7-9 and J usage is TRBJ1-4, with D perhaps TRBD1 (5 bases). The germline V gene encodes CDR1 SEHNR and CDR2 FQNEAQ (reference sequence). CDR3 length: 16 amino acids. Between the trimmed V and J ends, which lost 4 bases and 7 bases, there was a span of 19 bases. The CDR3, as DNA: TGTGCCAGCAGCTCACGGCAGGGCCTTCTCTCTGAAAAACTGTTTTTT. This gives the protein CASSSRQGLLSEKLFF. The whole variable domain, filled in from reference TRBV7-9 and TRBJ1-4, reads DTGVSQNPRHKITKRGQNVTFRCDPISEHNRLYWYRQTLGQGPEFLTYFQNEAQLEKSRLLSDRFSAERPKGSFSTLEIQRTEQGDSAMYLCASSSRQGLLSEKLFFGSGTQLSVL.

The chain joins TRBV6-1 to TRBJ2-7, with 7 bases lining up with TRBD2. Unmatched junction bases numbered 4, after V lost 1 base and J lost 1 base. Germline CDR1 MNHNS, CDR2 SASEGT. The CDR3 runs to 15 residues. CDR3 residues: CASSEGGGRSYEQYF. Here the CDR3 DNA reads TGTGCCAGCAGTGAAGGGGGAGGGAGGTCCTACGAGCAGTACTTC.

The V and J genes are TRBV4-2 and TRBJ2-5, with 10 positions matching TRBD2. The CDR3 is 15 amino acids. Germline-derived CDR1 and CDR2 are LGHNA and YNFKEQ. The trim removed 1 base at V and 7 bases at J, leaving 6 bases unmatched. CDR3 loop: CASSQGSGGARTQYF. CDR3 bases: TGTGCCAGCAGCCAAGGAAGCGGGGGGGCGAGGACCCAGTACTTC.

This rearrangement joins TRBV5-4 to TRBJ2-7; 8 bases are a match to TRBD2. CDR3 length: 13 residues. Germline V CDR1 and CDR2: SGHNT, YYREEE (reference sequence). The J segment lost 3 bases and the V segment lost 2 bases, leaving 1 base of the junction unmatched. The CDR3 spells CASSFSGNYEQYF. Here the CDR3 DNA reads TGTGCCAGCAGCTTTAGCGGGAACTACGAGCAGTACTTC.

This chain connects TRBV5-1 to TRBJ1-2; the D gene is possibly TRBD1 (5 bases). V was pared by 0 bases and J by 8 bases, with 11 bases between. CDR3 length: 13 amino acids. The germline V gene encodes CDR1 SGHRS and CDR2 YFSETQ. CDR3 nucleotide sequence: TGCGCCAGCAGCTTGGCAGGGCGCGGCGGCTACACCTTC. This sequence encodes CASSLAGRGGYTF.

V gene TRBV7-2 combines with J gene TRBJ1-4; 8 bases line up with TRBD1. Germline CDR1 SGHTA, CDR2 FQGNSA. The CDR3 runs to 14 residues. The trim removed 2 bases at V and 7 bases at J, leaving 3 bases unmatched. As DNA, the CDR3 is TGTGCCAGCAGCTTAACAGGGGGAACTGAAAAACTGTTTTTT. Translated: CASSLTGGTEKLFF.

The chain couples TRBV9 to TRBJ1-6; tentative D call: TRBD1 (6 bases). Trimming removed 4 bases from V and 7 bases from J, with 18 bases in between. The CDR3 sequence is 16 residues long. The germline V gene has CDR1 SGDLS and CDR2 YYNGEE. CDR3 amino acids: CASSPPGVQGNSPLHF. CDR3 DNA: TGTGCCAGCAGCCCCCCAGGGGTACAGGGAAATTCACCCCTCCACTTT.

The CDR3 region is CASSLGTDNEKLFF. The CDR3 bases are TGTGCCAGCAGCTTAGGGACAGACAATGAAAAACTGTTTTTT. The V and J genes are TRBV7-9 and TRBJ1-4, with D tentatively TRBD1 (6 bases). The V gene's germline CDR1 is SEHNR and CDR2 FQNEAQ (reference sequence). Trimming removed 1 base at V and 5 bases at J, with 8 bases between. This CDR3 spans 14 amino acids.

The genes are TRBV6-5 and TRBJ2-7, with 9 nucleotides matching TRBD2. There are 15 residues in the CDR3. The V gene's germline CDR1 is MNHEY and CDR2 SVGAGI. V shed 2 bases and J 8 bases; nucleotides not matched to a gene: 10. CDR3: CASSYGSSGDPKQYF. The CDR3 DNA is TGTGCCAGCAGTTACGGGTCTAGCGGGGATCCCAAGCAGTACTTC.

This clone was counted a few times. This chain links TRBV3-1 (or the pseudogene TRBV3-2) with TRBJ1-5, with D tentatively TRBD1 (5 bases). The CDR3 is made up of 15 amino acids. Per the germline V gene, CDR1 is LGHDT and CDR2 is YNNKEL (reference sequence). Trimming shortened V by 3 bases and J by 3 bases, and 12 bases separated the two germline ends. CDR3 nucleotides: TGTGCCAGCAGCCACAGTGACAGACCCAATCAGCCCCAGCATTTT. Amino acid sequence: CASSHSDRPNQPQHF.

The genes are TRBV18 and TRBJ2-6; 8 positions match TRBD1. V dropped 3 bases and J dropped 8; count of bases not matched to a gene: 12. This CDR3 has 17 residues. CDR1 is KGHSH, CDR2 LQKENI, per germline. CDR3 in amino acids: CASSPGGQVSWTNVLTF. The CDR3 coding sequence is TGTGCCAGCTCACCGGGGGGACAGGTTTCCTGGACCAACGTCCTGACTTTC.

The rearrangement links TRBV24-1 to TRBJ2-2; 9 bases fit TRBD1. Trimming cost V 10 bases and J 4 bases; bases outside gene matches: 9. CDR3 size: 15 residues. Germline CDR1 and CDR2: KGHDR and SFDVKD. CDR3 amino acids: CATSTGGGGTGELFF. Here the CDR3 DNA reads TGTGCCACATCCACAGGGGGCGGAGGCACCGGGGAGCTGTTTTTT.

V gene TRBV11-2 combines with J gene TRBJ2-1; 8 bases line up with TRBD1. The CDR3 covers 16 residues. The ends lost 3 bases at V and 4 bases at J; junction bases unmatched: 8. Germline V CDR1 and CDR2: SGHAT, FQNNGV. The chain's CDR3 is CASSFLDRGAYNEQFF. As DNA, the CDR3 is TGTGCCAGCAGCTTCCTAGACAGGGGTGCTTACAATGAGCAGTTCTTC.

The V call is TRBV15, the J call TRBJ1-3; no definite D call. From germline, CDR1 is LNHNV and CDR2 YYDKDF (reference sequence). V gave up 1 base and J gave up 0 bases, with 13 bases separating them. CDR3 length: 17 residues. The CDR3 nucleotides are TGTGCCACCAGCAGAGGACCGAGGTCCAGCTCTGGAAACACCATATATTTT. Translation gives CATSRGPRSSSGNTIYF.

This rearrangement joins TRBV20-1 to TRBJ2-5; the match to TRBD2 covers 9 bases. CDR1 is DFQATT and CDR2 is SNEGSKA in the germline V gene (reference sequence). Trimming took 3 bases from V and 4 from J; bases not matched to a gene: 21. The CDR3 length is 19 residues. The CDR3 DNA reads as TGCAGTGCTAGTTATCTAGCGGGGATTCATCGTCTGTCAAGAGAGACCCAGTACTTC. Protein product: CSASYLAGIHRLSRETQYF.

The chain recombines TRBV2 with TRBJ2-5; 11 bases align to TRBD1. The CDR3 is 15 amino acids. V trimming: 5 bases; J trimming: 5 bases; junction bases outside the gene matches: 7. Germline CDR1 SNHLY, CDR2 FYNNEI. As DNA, the CDR3 is TGTGCCAGCAGTCCGGACAGGGGGCTGGGGGAGACCCAGTACTTC. Encoded protein: CASSPDRGLGETQYF.

The chain carries TRBV5-6 and TRBJ1-3; tentative D call: TRBD1 (5 bases). Germline V gene sequence: CDR1 SGHDT, CDR2 YYEEEE. This CDR3 region has 16 residues. V lost 0 bases to trimming and J lost 5 bases, with 15 bases between them. Written as DNA, the CDR3 is TGTGCCAGCAGCTTGGGGGGTTTCTGGACAAGAAACACCATATATTTT. This encodes CASSLGGFWTRNTIYF.

This chain connects TRBV11-3 to TRBJ1-2, with 8 bases that match TRBD1. Germline assignment: CDR1 SGHNT and CDR2 YENEEA. J gave up 7 bases and V 5 bases, and 9 bases lay outside the gene matches. The CDR3 totals 14 residues. The DNA for the CDR3 is TGTGCCAGCAGCGCCACGACAGGGGTTGGTGGCTACACCTTC. Its translation is CASSATTGVGGYTF.

This clone was observed once. CDR3 residues: CASSKGQGGIYNEQFF. The CDR3 coding sequence is TGTGCCAGCAGCAAAGGACAGGGGGGGATCTACAATGAGCAGTTCTTC. This chain links TRBV11-2 with TRBJ2-1, with TRBD1 matching over 10 bases. V shed 5 bases and J 3 bases; nucleotides not matched to a gene: 7. This CDR3 is 16 amino acids long. From germline, CDR1 is SGHAT and CDR2 FQNNGV.

CDR3 in amino acids: CASRLQGEAFF. The CDR3 DNA reads TGTGCCAGCAGACTACAGGGTGAAGCTTTCTTT. This chain links TRBV28 with TRBJ1-1, with D tentatively TRBD1 (6 bases). The V end was cut by 6 bases, the J end by 7 bases, with 9 bases between. The CDR3 has 11 amino acids. The germline CDR1 and CDR2 sequences are MDHEN and SYDVKM.

This clone occurred once. The chain couples TRBV10-2 to TRBJ2-1, with D perhaps matching TRBD1 (6 bases). The CDR3 loop spans 13 amino acids. Trimming removed 4 bases at V and 6 bases at J, with 10 bases between. Per germline, CDR1 WSHSY and CDR2 SAAADI. The chain's CDR3 is CASSGIGGNEQFF. The DNA for the CDR3 is TGCGCCAGCAGTGGTATAGGGGGCAATGAGCAGTTCTTC.